The T cell receptor beta chain under discussion was sequenced for a study of T cells in Graves' hyperthyroidism and ophthalmopathy. Study information: Peripheral blood samples were taken at initial diagnosis, prior to any treatment.

Among ophthalmopathy patients, the Clinical Activity Score reached at least 3, the NOSPECS grade reached at least 4, and duration remained under 3 months. Authors of the study amplified TCR beta CDR3 regions from RNA transcripts. Using the HTBI primer set, a first-round RT-PCR was run on the TCR CDR3. TCRdb reanalysed the multiplex PCR reads using MiXCR and keeps one entry per CDR3 protein. The table records some 360,000 distinct CDR3 sequences, roughly 20% of them present only once. The material sequenced was blood. The TCR sequence derives from a woman in her thirties or forties with Graves' ophthalmopathy.

The CDR3 loop is CASNGVEQYF. DNA of the CDR3: TGTGCCAGCAACGGGGTCGAGCAGTACTTC. The J gene is TRBJ2-7, the V gene TRBV6-2 or TRBV6-3, with D possibly matching TRBD2 (5 bases). CDR1 is MNHEY and CDR2 is SVGEGT in the germline V gene. V was trimmed by 7 bases and J by 6 bases, leaving 7 bases between them. The CDR3 is made up of 10 amino acids.